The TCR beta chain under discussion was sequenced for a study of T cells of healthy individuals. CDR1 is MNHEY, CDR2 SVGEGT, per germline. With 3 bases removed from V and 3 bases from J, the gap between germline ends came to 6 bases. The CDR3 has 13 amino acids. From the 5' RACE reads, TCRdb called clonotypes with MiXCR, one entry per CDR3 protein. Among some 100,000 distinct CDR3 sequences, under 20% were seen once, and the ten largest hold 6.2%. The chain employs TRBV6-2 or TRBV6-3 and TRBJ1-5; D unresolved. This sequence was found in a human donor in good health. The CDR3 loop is CASSYGPNQPQHF. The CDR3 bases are TGTGCCAGCAGTTATGGACCCAATCAGCCCCAGCATTTT.